The 28 T cell receptor beta chains listed next were all sequenced from one sample in a study of CD8 T cells in ankylosing spondylitis. Study-wide points: Made up of fewer than ten highly homologous variants, a TCR beta motif appeared characteristic of ankylosing spondylitis blood.

These receptors have no identified antigens. TCRdb redid the calling of the 5' RACE reads with MiXCR, one entry per CDR3 protein. Of 700,000 to 1,000,000 distinct CDR3 sequences listed, 12% are singletons. Material: blood, either unsorted or a sorted T cell fraction (not recorded which). The receptors were sampled from a male donor with ankylosing spondylitis.

V and J are TRBV29-1 and TRBJ1-1; D remains unclear. The CDR3 consists of 14 residues. Trimming shortened V by 4 bases and J by 2 bases, and 14 bases separated the two germline ends. From germline, CDR1 is SQVTM and CDR2 ANQGSEA. CDR3 residues: CSVGIAWGNTEAFF. In DNA, the CDR3 is TGCAGCGTTGGTATCGCATGGGGAAACACTGAAGCTTTCTTT.

The gene calls are TRBV5-1 and TRBJ2-3, with 9 positions matching TRBD1. This CDR3 region has 15 residues. Looked up from germline, CDR1 is SGHRS and CDR2 is YFSETQ. With 6 bases clipped from V and 4 bases from J, the junction kept 9 bases outside the gene matches. Here the CDR3 reads CASTDTGGGSDTQYF. The CDR3 region has the DNA TGCGCCAGCACCGATACAGGGGGCGGTTCAGATACGCAGTATTTT.

In this sample, this clonotype turned up many times. V usage is TRBV20-1 and J usage is TRBJ2-5, with 7 positions matching TRBD2. The V gene's germline CDR1 is DFQATT and CDR2 SNEGSKA (reference sequence). V gave up 2 bases and J gave up 5 bases; unmatched junction bases: 8. The CDR3 runs to 14 residues. The CDR3, as DNA: TGCAGTGCTAGAAAAAGGGAGGGCCAGGAGACCCAGTACTTC. Protein product: CSARKREGQETQYF.

The CDR3 here is CSARAWGQGDAKNIQYF. CDR3 bases: TGCAGTGCTAGAGCCTGGGGACAGGGGGATGCCAAAAACATTCAGTACTTC. J is TRBJ2-4 and V is TRBV20-1, with 11 bases matching TRBD1. Germline values: CDR1 DFQATT, CDR2 SNEGSKA (reference sequence). With 1 base clipped from V and 1 base from J, the junction kept 6 bases outside the gene matches. CDR3 length equals 17 residues.

This clonotype occurred a few times. The genes are TRBV6-2 or TRBV6-3 and TRBJ1-2; TRBD1 matches at 8 bases. Germline-derived CDR1 and CDR2 are MNHEY and SVGEGT. V lost 0 bases, J lost 6 bases, and 6 bases stayed unmatched. This CDR3 is built from 15 residues. For the CDR3, the DNA is TGTGCCAGCAGTTACTCGATGACAGGGGAGGATGGCTACACCTTC. Protein: CASSYSMTGEDGYTF.

This clonotype was detected many times. The chain combines TRBV20-1 with TRBJ2-4, with D perhaps TRBD1 (6 bases). Germline V gene lookup returns CDR1 DFQATT and CDR2 SNEGSKA (reference sequence). CDR3 size: 14 residues. With 2 bases removed from V and 1 base from J, the gap between germline ends came to 9 bases. The CDR3 region is CSARQGLAKNIQYF. The DNA of the CDR3 is TGCAGTGCTAGACAGGGGCTCGCCAAAAACATTCAGTACTTC.

This clonotype was recorded a few times. V is TRBV24-1 and J is TRBJ2-1; no clear D gene. V lost 0 bases to trimming and J lost 8 bases, with 13 bases between them. From germline, CDR1 is KGHDR and CDR2 SFDVKD. The CDR3 consists of 15 residues. The CDR3 spells CATSDLGSLTDEQFF. DNA of the CDR3: TGTGCCACCAGTGATTTGGGTAGCCTGACGGATGAGCAGTTCTTC.

Only a few counts were recorded for this clonotype. The chain employs TRBV5-1 and TRBJ2-7, with D possibly being TRBD2 (6 bases). The CDR3 has 13 residues. The V end was cut by 2 bases, the J end by 5 bases, with 11 bases between. The germline V gene encodes CDR1 SGHRS and CDR2 YFSETQ. CDR3 loop: CASSFSGVDEQYF. In nucleotides, the CDR3 is TGCGCCAGCAGCTTCTCGGGGGTTGACGAGCAGTACTTC.

The table lists this clonotype with a few counts. The gene calls are TRBV20-1 and TRBJ1-5; D uncertain. Looked up from germline, CDR1 is DFQATT and CDR2 is SNEGSKA (reference sequence). This CDR3 comprises 13 residues. Trimming shortened V by 4 bases and J by 5 bases, and 12 bases separated the two germline ends. The CDR3 protein is CSATEGFYQPQHF. The CDR3 bases are TGCAGTGCTACGGAGGGATTCTATCAGCCCCAGCATTTT.

J is TRBJ2-5 and V is TRBV5-1; weak D call: TRBD2 (5 bases). Per the germline V gene, CDR1 is SGHRS and CDR2 is YFSETQ. V was shortened by 4 bases and J by 1 base, with 11 bases between the two germline ends. The CDR3 totals 14 residues. The CDR3 is CASSILATQETQYF. The CDR3 DNA reads as TGCGCCAGCAGCATTCTAGCCACCCAAGAGACCCAGTACTTC.

This clonotype was detected a few times. The chain employs TRBV19 and TRBJ2-1; D is uncertain. Trimming stripped 11 bases from V and 8 bases from J, with 10 bases between. Germline V gene lookup returns CDR1 LNHDA and CDR2 SQIVND (reference sequence). The CDR3 covers 10 residues. Here the CDR3 DNA reads TGTGCCCCCCAAACGCATGAGCAGTTCTTC. This translates into CAPQTHEQFF.

This clonotype showed up just a few times. The gene calls are TRBV6-5 and TRBJ2-7; D may be TRBD1 or TRBD2 (5 bases each). The V gene lost 2 bases and the J gene lost 2 bases, with 13 bases spanning the gap. Germline V gives CDR1 MNHEY, CDR2 SVGAGI. This CDR3 comprises 15 residues. In nucleotides, the CDR3 is TGTGCCAGCAGTTACACGCAAGAGGGGCCCTACGAGCAGTACTTC. Protein product: CASSYTQEGPYEQYF.

V usage is TRBV5-1 and J usage is TRBJ2-7; tentative D call: TRBD2 (6 bases). CDR3 length: 13 residues. Germline V gives CDR1 SGHRS, CDR2 YFSETQ. V lost 8 bases, J lost 2 bases, and 14 bases lay in between. Written as DNA, the CDR3 is TGCGCCAGGCCCGGGACTTCAACCTACGAGCAGTACTTC. Amino acids: CARPGTSTYEQYF.

In this sample, this clonotype turned up a few times. The chain employs TRBV15 and TRBJ1-5; D possibly corresponds to TRBD1 (5 bases). Trimming cost V 0 bases and J 5 bases, with 11 bases left between them. This CDR3 has 15 residues. The germline V gene encodes CDR1 LNHNV and CDR2 YYDKDF (reference sequence). The CDR3 DNA reads as TGTGCCACCAGCAGAGATCGACAGAGGTATCAGCCCCAGCATTTT. Protein: CATSRDRQRYQPQHF.

CDR3: CSAHPGIEAFF. In DNA form, the CDR3 reads TGCAGTGCTCATCCCGGTATTGAAGCTTTCTTT. This chain connects TRBV20-1 to TRBJ1-1; no definite D call. This CDR3 comprises 11 residues. The V gene's germline CDR1 is DFQATT and CDR2 SNEGSKA (reference sequence). V lost 5 bases, J lost 7 bases, and 11 bases lay in between.

On this clonotype itself: A read error is possible here, since a much larger clone lies one base away. J is TRBJ2-7 and V is TRBV28; tentatively, D is TRBD1 or TRBD2 (7 bases each). Germline CDR1 is MDHEN and CDR2 is SYDVKM. The CDR3 extends over 15 amino acids. Trimming removed 4 bases from V and 0 bases from J, with 13 bases in between. The CDR3, as DNA: TGTGCCAGCAGTTGGGGGGGACAGAGCTCCTACGAGCAGTACTTC. Its translation: CASSWGGQSSYEQYF.

Many counts were recorded for this clonotype. The V call is TRBV5-1, the J call TRBJ2-7, with a possible D match to TRBD1 (7 bases). V was trimmed by 2 bases and J by 4 bases, leaving 19 bases between them. The CDR3 extends over 16 amino acids. From germline, CDR1 is SGHRS and CDR2 YFSETQ. In nucleotides, the CDR3 is TGCGCCAGCAGCTTTGGTCCGACAGGGAGGACTTACGAGCAGTACTTC. This translates into CASSFGPTGRTYEQYF.

The chain carries TRBV12-3 or TRBV12-4 and TRBJ1-5; 10 bases map to TRBD1. V was pared by 5 bases and J by 5 bases, with 3 bases of the junction left unmatched. The length of the CDR3 is 14 residues. CDR3 bases: TGTGCCAGCAGTGGACAGGGGGAGGATCAGCCCCAGCATTTT. Amino acids: CASSGQGEDQPQHF.

This clonotype has just a few counts. This chain joins TRBV28 and TRBJ1-1, with unresolved D. The CDR3 sequence is 14 residues long. The ends were cut back, 0 bases at V and 1 base at J, with 6 bases in the middle. Germline lookup yields CDR1 MDHEN and CDR2 SYDVKM. The CDR3 bases are TGTGCCAGCAGTTTATGGGGAAAGAACACTGAAGCTTTCTTT. It is translated as CASSLWGKNTEAFF.

The rearrangement links TRBV7-9 to TRBJ1-6; TRBD1 matches at 8 bases. CDR3 length equals 15 residues. Germline V gene sequence: CDR1 SEHNR, CDR2 FQNEAQ (reference sequence). After removal of 5 bases from V and 9 bases from J, the junction contained 9 bases not matched to a gene. The CDR3 loop is CASSPFGTGGSPLHF. In DNA, the CDR3 is TGTGCCAGCAGCCCTTTCGGGACAGGTGGTTCACCCCTCCACTTT.

This clonotype was detected ten times or more. The CDR3 DNA follows: TGCAGTGCTAGATCACCCTTGGCCTCCTACGAGCAGTACTTC. As protein: CSARSPLASYEQYF. The chain couples TRBV20-1 to TRBJ2-7; D unclear. The V end lost 2 bases, the J end lost 0 bases, and 11 bases lay between the germline ends. The CDR3 length is 14 residues. Germline CDR1 reads DFQATT; CDR2 reads SNEGSKA (reference sequence).

This clonotype was counted a few times. This chain links TRBV20-1 with TRBJ2-1; D is possibly TRBD2 (6 bases). The CDR3 runs to 13 residues. CDR1 is DFQATT and CDR2 is SNEGSKA in the germline V gene (reference sequence). V gave up 6 bases and J gave up 1 base, with 10 bases separating them. The CDR3 sequence: CSAEGTSYNEQFF. The CDR3 nucleotides are TGCAGTGCAGAGGGGACTTCCTACAATGAGCAGTTCTTC.

In this sample, this clonotype turned up a few times. CDR3 nucleotide sequence: TGTGCCACCAGTGATTTGACCGAGCAGTACTTC. This codes for CATSDLTEQYF. This sequence joins TRBV24-1 and TRBJ2-7; D remains ambiguous. Germline loops: CDR1 KGHDR, CDR2 SFDVKD. The V end was cut by 0 bases, the J end by 6 bases, with 2 bases between. CDR3 length equals 11 residues.

This clonotype has more than one count but fewer than ten. The chain employs TRBV27 and TRBJ1-6, with D unclear. The CDR3 is 14 residues long. The ends were cut back, 0 bases at V and 7 bases at J, with 7 bases in the middle. Germline CDR1 is MNHEY and CDR2 is SMNVEV (reference sequence). In DNA form, the CDR3 reads TGTGCCAGCAGTTTATCACCTGGGAATTCACCCCTCCACTTT. This encodes CASSLSPGNSPLHF.

For the CDR3, the DNA is TGCAGTGGTCTCCCCGGAGCAGTGATTGAAGCTTTCTTT. It codes for CSGLPGAVIEAFF. V is TRBV20-1 and J is TRBJ1-1, with D unresolved. The CDR3 is 13 residues long. Trimming stripped 7 bases from V and 7 bases from J, with 19 bases between. Germline V gene lookup returns CDR1 DFQATT and CDR2 SNEGSKA (reference sequence).

This clonotype was detected only a few times. The chain carries TRBV20-1 and TRBJ1-5, with 7 bases matching TRBD1. The CDR3 loop spans 13 amino acids. J gave up 4 bases and V 4 bases, and 4 bases lay outside the gene matches. CDR1 DFQATT and CDR2 SNEGSKA come from the germline V gene (reference sequence). CDR3 sequence (DNA): TGCAGTGCTAAACGGACAGGTAATCAGCCCCAGCATTTT. Translation: CSAKRTGNQPQHF.

V and J are TRBV30 and TRBJ1-6; D not resolved. Trimming took off 0 bases at V and 6 bases at J, with 9 bases between the two ends. CDR3 length equals 14 residues. Germline V lookup: CDR1 GTSNPN, CDR2 SVGIG (reference sequence). CDR3 amino acids: CAWSVLDGNSPLHF. CDR3 bases: TGTGCCTGGAGTGTACTAGACGGTAATTCACCCCTCCACTTT.

This clonotype was seen many times. This chain connects TRBV12-3 or TRBV12-4 to TRBJ1-6; D not certain. The CDR3 is 15 amino acids. V dropped 1 base and J dropped 10 bases, with 14 bases sitting between them. The CDR3 bases are TGTGCCAGCAGTTTAGGTGAGGCAGATGGCTCACCCCTCCACTTT. Translation: CASSLGEADGSPLHF.